A selection of T cell receptor beta chains follows, all from one sample in a study of patients and donors after allogeneic stem cell transplantation. TCRdb passed the RT-PCR reads through MiXCR, listing each CDR3 protein once. The sample has about a million distinct CDR3 sequences, approximately 19% seen once. Sequencing input: blood, either unsorted or a sorted T cell fraction (not recorded which). Receptors were obtained from a human donor who was either an allogeneic HSCT recipient or a stem cell or donor lymphocyte infusion donor (not recorded which). It is not recorded whose cells these are; they may come from a transplant donor. Both conserved end residues are part of each CDR3. A D gene is named only where the DNA matches it firmly. For some rows the clone size is stated as once, few or many, or as a class when expanded; others skip it.

d_call,v_call,j_call,clone_size,cdr3_nt,cdr3_aa
.,TRBV11-1,TRBJ2-1,.,TGTGCCAGCAGCTTATTATCTTGGGACCCAGGCTCCTACAATGAGCAGTTCTTC,CASSLLSWDPGSYNEQFF
TRBD1,TRBV20-1,TRBJ1-1,.,TGCAGTGCTAGAAGGTGGGGTGGGGTTGACAGGGCGAACACTGAAGCTTTCTTT,CSARRWGGVDRANTEAFF
TRBD1,TRBV10-3,TRBJ1-6,few,TGTGCCATCAGTGCCAGGGGGGCAGGACCGGATAATTCACCCCTCCACTTT,CAISARGAGPDNSPLHF
TRBD1,TRBV29-1,TRBJ2-1,many,TGCAGCGTTGAAGGAGTGAGGGACAGGAACAATGAGCAGTTCTTC,CSVEGVRDRNNEQFF
.,TRBV11-3,TRBJ2-7,.,TGTGCCAGCAGTCTCAGGGTCAACGAGCAGTACTTC,CASSLRVNEQYF
.,TRBV5-1,TRBJ2-3,few,TGCGCCAGCAGCTTGGAGGGGGGAGGCGGCACAGATACGCAGTATTTT,CASSLEGGGGTDTQYF
TRBD1,TRBV20-1,TRBJ1-2,few,TGCAGTGCTAGAGATACCGGGACAGGCATGTCCTTC,CSARDTGTGMSF
.,TRBV4-3,TRBJ2-7,.,TGCGCCAGCAGCCAAGAAGAGGTGGGCTACGAGCAGTACTTC,CASSQEEVGYEQYF
.,TRBV6-5,TRBJ2-6,many,TGTGCCAGCAGTTTAGGCCAGCTCTCTGGGGCCAACGTCCTGACTTTC,CASSLGQLSGANVLTF
.,TRBV4-1,TRBJ2-1,.,TGCGCCAGCAGCCTTCAAGGAAGCGGGTTTTCCTACAATGAGCAGTTCTTC,CASSLQGSGFSYNEQFF
.,TRBV4-3,TRBJ1-1,many,TGCGCCAGCAGCCAAGGACAGAACACTGAAGCTTTCTTT,CASSQGQNTEAFF
TRBD1,TRBV12-3/TRBV12-4,TRBJ2-6,few,TGTGCCAGCAGCCGGGACAGGGTAACTGGGGCCAACGTCCTGACTTTC,CASSRDRVTGANVLTF
.,TRBV25-1,TRBJ2-2,many,TGTGCCAGCGGAGGACAGAACACCGGGGAGCTGTTTTTT,CASGGQNTGELFF
.,TRBV9,TRBJ1-2,.,TGTGCCAGCAGCATGAAGGCACTCAACTATGGCTACACCTTC,CASSMKALNYGYTF
.,TRBV18,TRBJ1-1,many,TGTGCCAGCTCACGACCGGGACTGAGGGGGACTGAAGCTTTCTTT,CASSRPGLRGTEAFF
TRBD1,TRBV10-3,TRBJ1-2,few,TGTGCCATCAGTGAAGACAGGGGGAGACCTGGCTACACCTTC,CAISEDRGRPGYTF
.,TRBV7-2,TRBJ1-6,few,TGTGCCAGCAGCTTATACGGGACGGATCTTTCACCCCTCCACTTT,CASSLYGTDLSPLHF
TRBD2,TRBV4-3,TRBJ2-1,many,TGCGCCAGCAGCCAAGGGGCCCTAGCGGGGGATTACAATGAGCAGTTCTTC,CASSQGALAGDYNEQFF
.,TRBV10-3,TRBJ1-2,few,TGTGCCATCAGTGAGCAGAGACAGTTTTGGGGCTACACCTTC,CAISEQRQFWGYTF
TRBD2,TRBV9,TRBJ2-3,.,TGTGCCAGCAGCTCGACGGGACTAGAGACAGATACGCAGTATTTT,CASSSTGLETDTQYF
.,TRBV18,TRBJ2-1,few,TGTGCCAGCTCACCGCTGTGGGGGAGGAAGGTGAATGAGCAGTTCTTC,CASSPLWGRKVNEQFF
TRBD2,TRBV11-3,TRBJ2-1,.,TGTGCCAGCAGCTTAGAACTAGCGGGGGCCGGGAATGAGCAGTTCTTC,CASSLELAGAGNEQFF
.,TRBV29-1,TRBJ1-2,few,TGCAGCGTTGTGCTTCAGGGGCTCCGTGGCTACACCTTC,CSVVLQGLRGYTF
.,TRBV24-1,TRBJ2-1,.,TGTGCCACCAGTGATTTAGCGGATGAGCAGTTCTTC,CATSDLADEQFF
.,TRBV10-3,TRBJ2-1,.,TGTGCCACCGGGGGATCCGGGGGAAATGAGCAGTTCTTC,CATGGSGGNEQFF
TRBD2,TRBV12-3/TRBV12-4,TRBJ2-3,.,TGTGCCAGCTTCCTGCGGGGGGACACAGATACGCAGTATTTT,CASFLRGDTDTQYF
.,TRBV7-8,TRBJ2-3,few,TGTGCCAGCAGCGAAGGGAGGAGGGGCGGCACAGATACGCAGTATTTT,CASSEGRRGGTDTQYF
.,TRBV7-2,TRBJ2-2,.,TGTGCCAGCAGCTCCCGAGCGCGCACCGGGGAGCTGTTTTTT,CASSSRARTGELFF
TRBD2,TRBV15,TRBJ2-1,.,TGTGCCACCAGCAGAGCTTCGGCGGGGGGGTCGAATGAGCAGTTCTTC,CATSRASAGGSNEQFF
TRBD2,TRBV11-3,TRBJ2-5,.,TGTGCCAGCAGCACTAGAGCGGGAGGGAAAGAGACCCAGTACTTC,CASSTRAGGKETQYF
TRBD1,TRBV29-1,TRBJ1-2,few,TGCAGCGGACAGGGAGGAAACTATGGCTACACCTTC,CSGQGGNYGYTF
.,TRBV12-3/TRBV12-4,TRBJ1-6,many,TGTGCCAGCAGTAGGGAGACGAAGTCACCCCTCCACTTT,CASSRETKSPLHF
.,TRBV20-1,TRBJ2-5,many,TGCAGTGCTAGAACAGGGCAAGAGACCCAGTACTTC,CSARTGQETQYF
.,TRBV6-1,TRBJ1-1,few,TGTGCCAGCAGGGCCCTATCCTCCGACAGGAACACTGAAGCTTTCTTT,CASRALSSDRNTEAFF
.,TRBV4-2,TRBJ1-1,.,TGTGCCAGCAGCCAATCTGGGACACATTGGAACACTGAAGCTTTCTTT,CASSQSGTHWNTEAFF
TRBD2,TRBV24-1,TRBJ2-1,.,TGTGCCACCAGTGATCCCGGACTAGCGGAGCAGTTCTTC,CATSDPGLAEQFF
TRBD1,TRBV30,TRBJ1-5,.,TGTGCCTGGAGTAGGACAGGGGGACATAGCAATCAGCCCCAGCATTTT,CAWSRTGGHSNQPQHF
.,TRBV10-3,TRBJ2-2,many,TGTGCCATCATATCGATTAACACCGGGGAGCTGTTTTTT,CAIISINTGELFF
.,TRBV12-3/TRBV12-4,TRBJ1-4,.,TGTGCCAGCAGTTTACTCTCCCCAGGAATTAATGAAAAACTGTTTTTT,CASSLLSPGINEKLFF
.,TRBV12-3/TRBV12-4,TRBJ2-7,.,TGTGCCAGCAGTCTACCCCTTGTCGAGCAGTACTTC,CASSLPLVEQYF
.,TRBV29-1,TRBJ1-2,many,TGCAGCGTTGCAGGGAATAACTATGGCTACACCTTC,CSVAGNNYGYTF
TRBD2,TRBV20-1,TRBJ2-3,.,TGCAGTGGTGGACTAGCGGCAGATACGCAGTATTTT,CSGGLAADTQYF